This T cell receptor beta chain originates from a study of patients and donors after allogeneic stem cell transplantation. The CDR3 is 11 amino acids. Germline values: CDR1 ENHRY, CDR2 SYGVKD. With 10 bases removed from V and 10 bases from J, the gap between germline ends came to 14 bases. TCRdb re-analysed the RT-PCR reads in MiXCR, keeping a single row per CDR3 protein. The sample has around 160,000 distinct CDR3 sequences; about 32% are singletons. V is TRBV10-3 and J is TRBJ2-1, with D uncertain. The sequencing input was blood, either unsorted or a sorted T cell fraction (not recorded which). This receptor was taken from a human donor who was either an allogeneic HSCT recipient or a stem cell or donor lymphocyte infusion donor (not recorded which). It is not recorded whose cells these are; they may come from a transplant donor. The CDR3 DNA is TGTGCCACCCAGCAAGGCTCGGAGCAGTTCTTC. It yields the protein CATQQGSEQFF.